The rows below give T cell receptor beta chains drawn from one sample of a study of response to subunit inactivated influenza vaccine. TCRdb itself ran the RT-PCR reads through MiXCR, one entry per CDR3 protein. The table includes 560,000 or so distinct CDR3 sequences, around 8% detected once. The sample was PBMCs from blood, taken about 23 months after vaccination. Source of these receptors: a man aged 45 to 70 who received an inactivated influenza vaccine. The CDR3 runs from the conserved cysteine through the conserved F or W. The order of the fields is D gene, V gene, clone size, J gene, CDR3 DNA, CDR3 protein. The D gene is left open where the match is weak. Some rows mark clone size as missing; the rest say once, few, many or name a class of expanded clone.

>TRBD2|TRBV14|-|TRBJ2-7
TGTGCCAGCAGCCAAATGGGACTAGCGGTAGGGGACGAGCAGTACTTC
CASSQMGLAVGDEQYF
>-|TRBV12-3/TRBV12-4|-|TRBJ2-1
TGTGCCAGCAGTATCCCCGGCAGCTACAATGAGCAGTTCTTC
CASSIPGSYNEQFF
>TRBD1|TRBV7-2|many|TRBJ2-5
TGTGCCAGCAGCTGGGGACAGCAAGAGACCCAGTACTTC
CASSWGQQETQYF
>-|TRBV18|few|TRBJ2-5
TGTGCCAGCACTCTACAGGGTATCGGAGAGACCCAGTACTTC
CASTLQGIGETQYF
>-|TRBV3-1|-|TRBJ2-1
TGTGCCAGCGCTCTCTTTAGCCGGAATGAGCAGTTCTTC
CASALFSRNEQFF
>-|TRBV6-1|-|TRBJ2-7
TGTGCCAGCAGTGAGGTAGAGGGGAACTACGAGCAGTACTTC
CASSEVEGNYEQYF
>-|TRBV7-9|many|TRBJ1-2
TGTGCCCTGGAGGGGAACTATGGCTACACCTTC
CALEGNYGYTF
>TRBD2|TRBV20-1|few|TRBJ2-4
TGCAGTGCCCCACTAGCGGGAGGGCTTTTAGCCAAAAACATTCAGTACTTC
CSAPLAGGLLAKNIQYF
>-|TRBV5-4|-|TRBJ1-2
TGTGCCAGCAGCCCACTTCAGGGGTATGGCTACACCTTC
CASSPLQGYGYTF
>-|TRBV6-2/TRBV6-3|-|TRBJ2-7
TGTGCCAGCACCTCTCGTTTCAGGACCTCCTACGAGCAGTACTTC
CASTSRFRTSYEQYF
>-|TRBV4-3|-|TRBJ2-7
TGCGCCAGCAGCCAAGAGCTGTGGGCAGGCCCCTCGGACGAGCAGTACTTC
CASSQELWAGPSDEQYF
>-|TRBV20-1|few|TRBJ2-3
TGCAGTGCTAGGACCCGGCACACAGATACGCAGTATTTT
CSARTRHTDTQYF
>-|TRBV12-3/TRBV12-4|-|TRBJ1-5
TGTGCCAGCAGTCCCTCAGGGGCCAGGCCCCAGCATTTT
CASSPSGARPQHF
>-|TRBV7-9|-|TRBJ1-5
TGTGCCAGCAGCTTCGGACAGCAGGGGCAGCCCCAGCATTTT
CASSFGQQGQPQHF
>-|TRBV20-1|-|TRBJ1-1
TGCAGTGCTAGTCCGAACCGAAACACTGAAGCTTTCTTT
CSASPNRNTEAFF
>-|TRBV11-2|-|TRBJ2-1
TGTGCCAGCAGCACACAGCAGGGATCTGAGCAGTTCTTC
CASSTQQGSEQFF
>TRBD2|TRBV10-2|many|TRBJ2-3
TGCGCCAGCCAAAGACTAGCGGGAGATAAAGATACGCAGTATTTT
CASQRLAGDKDTQYF